One and the same sample provided the 32 T cell receptor beta chains below, sequenced in a study of memory CD4+ T cells and cytomegalovirus serostatus. The sort gate was single viable CD3+CD4+CD8-CD45RO+ cells for memory CD4+ T cells. TCRdb keeps only in-frame clones here, not all; method: immunoSEQ multiplex PCR. The sample comprises about 82,000 clones, more than 70% of which are singletons, and roughly 0.8% rests with the top ten. Sequences were obtained from memory CD4+ T cells from blood. The receptors were sampled from an adult in good health and CMV-seronegative.

The chain couples TRBV7-2 to TRBJ1-6; D remains ambiguous. The CDR3 is made up of 13 amino acids. Deletions cut 4 bases from V and 10 bases from J, with 11 bases between. The V gene's germline CDR1 is SGHTA and CDR2 FQGNSA. The CDR3 loop is CASSSQPRSPLHF. In DNA form, the CDR3 reads TGTGCCAGCAGCTCACAGCCGAGATCACCCCTCCACTTT.

The V gene is TRBV7-2, the J gene TRBJ1-2; D is uncertain. Germline CDR1 SGHTA, CDR2 FQGNSA. The CDR3 has 16 residues. The V end was cut by 5 bases, the J end by 8 bases, with 24 bases between. CDR3 amino acids: CASSPTPLTREGGYTF. The CDR3 DNA sequence: TGTGCCAGCAGCCCCACCCCCTTGACGAGGGAAGGAGGCTACACCTTC.

The rearrangement uses TRBV2 and TRBJ2-3, with D perhaps matching TRBD2 (5 bases). Trimming pared 6 bases from V and 6 bases from J, leaving 10 bases between. The CDR3 runs to 12 residues. Germline values: CDR1 SNHLY, CDR2 FYNNEI. CDR3 sequence (DNA): TGTGCCAGCAGCGGAACGGGGGATACGCAGTATTTT. It codes for CASSGTGDTQYF.

The CDR3 loop reads CASRHRGLANEKLFF. CDR3 coding DNA: TGTGCCAGCAGGCACAGGGGCCTGGCTAATGAAAAACTGTTTTTT. The V call is TRBV28, the J call TRBJ1-4; 7 bases align to TRBD1. Germline V gene sequence: CDR1 MDHEN, CDR2 SYDVKM. V shed 6 bases, J shed 3 bases, and the junction held 7 bases outside the gene matches. The CDR3 runs 15 residues.

As DNA, the CDR3 is TGTGCCAGCAGCTTTACACGGGGGAACAATGAGCAGTTCTTC. Translated, it gives CASSFTRGNNEQFF. The chain employs TRBV7-2 and TRBJ2-1, with a possible D match to TRBD2 (6 bases). V was trimmed by 3 bases and J by 5 bases, leaving 11 bases between them. The germline gives CDR1 SGHTA, CDR2 FQGNSA. This CDR3 contains 14 residues.

V is TRBV11-2 and J is TRBJ1-3; D is ambiguous. Germline V gene lookup returns CDR1 SGHAT and CDR2 FQNNGV. CDR3 length: 11 residues. Trimming cost V 6 bases and J 7 bases, with 7 bases left between them. The CDR3 DNA reads as TGTGCCAGCAGGTTGGGGAACACCATATATTTT. This encodes CASRLGNTIYF. The full variable domain, rest sourced from reference TRBV11-2 and TRBJ1-3, is EAGVAQSPRYKIIEKRQSVAFWCNPISGHATLYWYQQILGQGPKLLIQFQNNGVVDDSQLPKDRFSAERLKGVDSTLKIQPAKLEDSAVYLCASRLGNTIYFGEGSWLTVV.

The chain employs TRBV4-2 and TRBJ1-2; D is possibly TRBD1 (6 bases). The CDR3 totals 13 residues. CDR1 LGHNA and CDR2 YNFKEQ come from the germline V gene. V was clipped by 4 bases and J by 8 bases, with 14 bases between them. CDR3 region: CASSPAGTRGYTF. For the CDR3, the DNA is TGTGCCAGCAGCCCCGCCGGGACAAGGGGCTACACCTTC.

The genes are TRBV21-1 and TRBJ1-2. TRBV21-1 is a documented pseudogene. This CDR3 spans 15 amino acids. CDR3 loop: CASSNVTEPLYGYTF. DNA for the CDR3: TGTGCCAGCAGCAACGTAACGGAACCTCTCTATGGCTACACCTTC.

This chain links TRBV30 with TRBJ1-2, with 9 bases matching TRBD1. This CDR3 is built from 15 residues. Germline trimming cut 5 bases from V and 4 bases from J; bases unmatched to any gene: 11. Germline CDR1 and CDR2: GTSNPN and SVGIG (reference sequence). The CDR3, as DNA: TGTGCCTGGGAACCCAAGACAGGGGGAGGCTATGGCTACACCTTC. Residues: CAWEPKTGGGYGYTF.

The chain joins TRBV6-7 to TRBJ1-5, with a possible D match to TRBD1 (5 bases). TRBV6-7 is noted as an ORF with a role that remains uncertain. Trimming cost V 2 bases and J 2 bases, with 25 bases left between them. CDR3 length: 20 residues. CDR3 sequence reads: CASSYADSRGRGTGNQPQHF. Written as DNA, the CDR3 is TGTGCCAGCAGTTACGCCGACTCGAGGGGAAGGGGCACAGGCAATCAGCCCCAGCATTTT.

The chain is built from TRBV7-2 and TRBJ1-2; TRBD1 agrees at 9 bases. V lost 5 bases to trimming and J lost 8 bases; unmatched junction nucleotides: 12. The germline V gene has CDR1 SGHTA and CDR2 FQGNSA. The CDR3 is 15 amino acids. The CDR3 spells CASSPGGTGWQGYTF. The CDR3 region has the DNA TGTGCCAGCAGCCCTGGAGGGACAGGGTGGCAGGGCTACACCTTC. Full variable domain (outside the CDR3, taken from reference TRBV7-2 and TRBJ1-2): GAGVSQSPSNKVTEKGKDVELRCDPISGHTALYWYRQSLGQGLEFLIYFQGNSAPDKSGLPSDRFSAERTGGSVSTLTIQRTQQEDSAVYLCASSPGGTGWQGYTFGSGTRLTVV.

The chain combines TRBV11-2 with TRBJ2-7; D ambiguous. Per germline, CDR1 SGHAT and CDR2 FQNNGV. Trimming cost V 1 base and J 3 bases, with 10 bases left between them. CDR3 length: 14 amino acids. CDR3 in DNA: TGTGCCAGCAGCTTAGTCTGGGGAAGCTACGAGCAGTACTTC. Its translation: CASSLVWGSYEQYF.

V is TRBV30 and J is TRBJ2-7; 8 nucleotides align to TRBD1. J lost 7 bases, V lost 2 bases, and 10 bases had no gene match. CDR3 length: 14 amino acids. Germline V gene sequence: CDR1 GTSNPN, CDR2 SVGIG (reference sequence). CDR3 nucleotide sequence: TGTGCCTGGAGTCCTAACTGGACAGGGAGGGAGCAGTACTTC. The encoded protein is CAWSPNWTGREQYF.

The chain employs TRBV2 and TRBJ2-1; D remains unclear. The CDR3 runs to 16 residues. V lost 5 bases and J 0 bases, leaving 14 bases between the germline ends. CDR1 is SNHLY and CDR2 is FYNNEI in the germline V gene. The CDR3 loop reads CASSSDLRSSYNEQFF. CDR3 DNA sequence: TGTGCCAGCAGTTCCGATTTAAGGAGCTCCTACAATGAGCAGTTCTTC.

This clone was detected a few times. The V gene is TRBV7-2, the J gene TRBJ2-7; possibly TRBD1 for D (5 bases). CDR3 size: 16 residues. Germline V gene lookup returns CDR1 SGHTA and CDR2 FQGNSA. The ends were cut back, 1 base at V and 4 bases at J, with 17 bases in the middle. The CDR3 is CASSLGAGSPSYEQYF. The CDR3 nucleotides are TGTGCCAGCAGCTTAGGGGCAGGGTCCCCTTCTTACGAGCAGTACTTC.

This clone was recorded at least ten times. CDR3 loop: CAWSVRFSYNSPLHF. CDR3 nucleotide sequence: TGTGCCTGGAGTGTAAGGTTCTCCTATAATTCACCCCTCCACTTT. V gene TRBV30 combines with J gene TRBJ1-6; no clear D gene. The V end lost 0 bases, the J end lost 0 bases, and 6 bases lay between the germline ends. The CDR3 is 15 amino acids. Germline values: CDR1 GTSNPN, CDR2 SVGIG (reference sequence).

This clone was seen only a few times. The chain uses TRBV27 and TRBJ1-2, with TRBD1 matching over 8 bases. The CDR3 runs 13 residues. V was clipped by 4 bases and J by 3 bases; unmatched bases: 1. Germline-derived CDR1 and CDR2 are MNHEY and SMNVEV (reference sequence). The CDR3 DNA reads as TGTGCCAGCAGTTCGACAGGGGACTATGGCTACACCTTC. Protein: CASSSTGDYGYTF.

As regards this clone: The junction differs from germline at one of its ends, possibly a read error. The chain links TRBV29-1 to TRBJ1-1; D not resolved. Germline CDR1 and CDR2: SQVTM and ANQGSEA. There are 13 residues in the CDR3. CDR3 nucleotide sequence: TGCAGCGTTCGGCTACACATCAACACTGGAGCTTTCTTT. Residues: CSVRLHINTGAFF.

This chain joins TRBV6-6 and TRBJ1-2; 10 bases align to TRBD1. The CDR3 has 16 residues. Unmatched junction bases numbered 7, after V lost 6 bases and J lost 0 bases. Germline CDR1 is MNHNY and CDR2 is SVGAGI (reference sequence). The CDR3 here is CASSRDRGFANYGYTF. For the CDR3, the DNA is TGTGCCAGCAGCCGGGACAGGGGATTTGCTAACTATGGCTACACCTTC.

This chain connects TRBV6-1 to TRBJ2-7; 9 positions match TRBD1. Germline V lookup: CDR1 MNHNS, CDR2 SASEGT. J was trimmed by 1 base and V by 7 bases; bases with no gene match: 8. This CDR3 region has 15 residues. The CDR3 is CASTRRDRASYEQYF. The DNA for the CDR3 is TGTGCCAGCACCCGAAGGGACAGGGCATCCTACGAGCAGTACTTC.

This clone has a handful of counts. V is TRBV28 and J is TRBJ1-6; D gene unclear. The V end lost 2 bases, the J end lost 9 bases, and 5 bases lay between the germline ends. The CDR3 has 12 residues. Germline V gives CDR1 MDHEN, CDR2 SYDVKM. For the CDR3, the DNA is TGTGCCAGCAGTTTAATCGGTTCACCCCTCCACTTT. Translated, it gives CASSLIGSPLHF.

DNA of the CDR3: TGTGCCAGCAGTCTATCCCGGACTAGCGGGGTATCGGGGCAAGAGACCCAGTACTTC. Residues: CASSLSRTSGVSGQETQYF. The chain has TRBV7-9 and TRBJ2-5, with 12 nucleotides matching TRBD2. Germline V gene lookup returns CDR1 SEHNR and CDR2 FQNEAQ (reference sequence). This CDR3 spans 19 amino acids. With V trimmed by 6 bases and J by 2 bases, 16 bases remained unmatched.

The chain joins TRBV5-6 to TRBJ2-1, with D possibly being TRBD2 (6 bases). Trimming shortened V by 0 bases and J by 7 bases, and 14 bases separated the two germline ends. The CDR3 sequence is 15 residues long. Germline V gives CDR1 SGHDT, CDR2 YYEEEE. This CDR3 is CASSLEAGSWNEQFF. The CDR3 coding sequence is TGTGCCAGCAGCTTGGAGGCGGGGTCTTGGAATGAGCAGTTCTTC.

The J gene is TRBJ1-2, the V gene TRBV28; TRBD1 is a possible D gene (6 bases). In germline, CDR1 is MDHEN, CDR2 SYDVKM. V dropped 5 bases and J dropped 1 base, with 11 bases sitting between them. This CDR3 is 14 amino acids long. The CDR3 DNA sequence: TGTGCCAGCAGTGCCGGACAGCGTAACTATGGCTACACCTTC. Translating gives CASSAGQRNYGYTF.

This clone has just one count. One end of the junction varies from germline; a read error may be responsible. The chain carries TRBV5-6 and TRBJ2-5; no clear D gene. The CDR3 spans 14 residues. Germline CDR1 and CDR2: SGHDT and YYEEEE. The CDR3 region has the DNA TGTGCCAGCAGCGCTGGACCGACCCAAAAGACCCAGTACTTC. Its protein is CASSAGPTQKTQYF.

The J gene is TRBJ1-1, the V gene TRBV5-1, with TRBD1 matching 7 bases. The CDR3 extends over 15 amino acids. J was trimmed by 2 bases and V by 6 bases; bases with no gene match: 10. Germline V gene sequence: CDR1 SGHRS, CDR2 YFSETQ. The CDR3 sequence: CASTRTGQLNTEAFF. In nucleotides, the CDR3 is TGCGCCAGCACACGGACGGGACAGCTCAACACTGAAGCTTTCTTT.

This sequence joins TRBV5-6 and TRBJ2-7; D tentatively fits TRBD1 or TRBD2 (5 bases each). V was clipped by 0 bases and J by 1 base, with 17 bases between them. The germline CDR1 and CDR2 sequences are SGHDT and YYEEEE. CDR3 size: 17 residues. This chain's CDR3 is CASSLGGFAASSYEQYF. DNA for the CDR3: TGTGCCAGCAGCTTGGGGGGGTTTGCTGCCAGTTCCTACGAGCAGTACTTC.

V gene TRBV29-1 combines with J gene TRBJ2-5, with 7 bases identical to TRBD1. V dropped 5 bases and J dropped 7; count of bases not matched to a gene: 1. There are 10 residues in the CDR3. Germline values: CDR1 SQVTM, CDR2 ANQGSEA. CDR3 amino acids: CSVSGGTQYF. In DNA, the CDR3 is TGCAGCGTTTCAGGGGGGACCCAGTACTTC. The full variable domain, completed using reference TRBV29-1 and TRBJ2-5, is SAVISQKPSRDICQRGTSLTIQCQVDSQVTMMFWYRQQPGQSLTLIATANQGSEATYESGFVIDKFPISRPNLTFSTLTVSNMSPEDSSIYLCSVSGGTQYFGPGTRLLVL.

V is TRBV11-3 and J is TRBJ2-2, with D possibly matching TRBD2 (6 bases). The CDR3 has 17 amino acids. CDR1 SGHNT and CDR2 YENEEA come from the germline V gene. V was pared by 5 bases and J by 2 bases, with 18 bases between. CDR3 nucleotide sequence: TGTGCCAGCAGCCCCGGCGGGGCGGAGGGTAACACCGGGGAGCTGTTTTTT. Its translation is CASSPGGAEGNTGELFF. Full variable domain (outside the CDR3, taken from reference TRBV11-3 and TRBJ2-2): EAGVVQSPRYKIIEKKQPVAFWCNPISGHNTLYWYLQNLGQGPELLIRYENEEAVDDSQLPKDRFSAERLKGVDSTLKIQPAELGDSAVYLCASSPGGAEGNTGELFFGEGSRLTVL.

The V and J genes are TRBV4-2 and TRBJ2-1; D gene ambiguous. The CDR3 extends over 13 amino acids. CDR1 and CDR2 (germline): LGHNA, YNFKEQ. V was clipped by 1 base and J by 8 bases, with 9 bases between them. This CDR3 reads CASSQASSDEQFF. The CDR3 region has the DNA TGTGCCAGCAGCCAAGCGAGCTCCGATGAGCAGTTCTTC.

This chain uses TRBV10-3 with TRBJ2-1, with D hard to call. The CDR3 extends over 12 amino acids. Trimming pared 7 bases from V and 7 bases from J, leaving 11 bases between. From germline, CDR1 is ENHRY and CDR2 SYGVKD. The CDR3 sequence: CAIKAPWNEQFF. The CDR3 bases are TGTGCCATCAAAGCTCCGTGGAATGAGCAGTTCTTC.

J is TRBJ1-1 and V is TRBV6-5, with a tentative D call TRBD1 (6 bases). Germline CDR1 and CDR2: MNHEY and SVGAGI. Between the trimmed V and J ends, which lost 0 bases and 1 base, there was a span of 9 bases. The CDR3 loop spans 15 amino acids. CDR3 DNA sequence: TGTGCCAGCAGTTACTCGGCCAGGGGGAACACTGAAGCTTTCTTT. Protein sequence: CASSYSARGNTEAFF.